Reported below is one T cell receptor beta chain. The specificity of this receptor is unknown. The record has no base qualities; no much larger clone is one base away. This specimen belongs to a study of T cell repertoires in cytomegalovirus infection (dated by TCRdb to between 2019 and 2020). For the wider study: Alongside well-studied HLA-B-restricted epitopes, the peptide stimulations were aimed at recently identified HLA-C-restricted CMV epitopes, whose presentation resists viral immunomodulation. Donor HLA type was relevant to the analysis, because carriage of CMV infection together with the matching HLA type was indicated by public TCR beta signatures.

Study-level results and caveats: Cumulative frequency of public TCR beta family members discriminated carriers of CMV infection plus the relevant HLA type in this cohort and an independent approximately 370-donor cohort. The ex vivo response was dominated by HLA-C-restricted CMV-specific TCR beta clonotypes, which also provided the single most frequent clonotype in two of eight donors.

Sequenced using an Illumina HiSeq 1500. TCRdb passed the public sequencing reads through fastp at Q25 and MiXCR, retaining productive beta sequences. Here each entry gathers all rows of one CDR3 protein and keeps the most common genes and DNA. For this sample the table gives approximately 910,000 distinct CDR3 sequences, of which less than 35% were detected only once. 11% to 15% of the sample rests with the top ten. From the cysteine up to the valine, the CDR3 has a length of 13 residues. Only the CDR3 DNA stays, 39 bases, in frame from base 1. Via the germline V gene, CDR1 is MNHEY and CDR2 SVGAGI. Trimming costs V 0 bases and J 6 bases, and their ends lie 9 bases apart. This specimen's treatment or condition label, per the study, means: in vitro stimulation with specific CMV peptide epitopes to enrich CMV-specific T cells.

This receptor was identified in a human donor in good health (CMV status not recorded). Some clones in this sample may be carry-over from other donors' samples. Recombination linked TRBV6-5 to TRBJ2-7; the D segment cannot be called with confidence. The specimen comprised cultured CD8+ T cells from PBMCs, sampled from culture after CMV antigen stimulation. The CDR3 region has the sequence CASSYSISGEQYV. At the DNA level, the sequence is TGTGCCAGCAGTTACTCGATTAGTGGCGAGCAGTACGTC.